This is a list of T cell receptor beta chains from one sample in a study of T-cell reconstitution after alpha-beta-depleted transplantation in children. In TCRdb, the PCR reads were re-called with MiXCR into one record per CDR3 protein. Here the sample spans approximately 220,000 distinct CDR3 sequences, around a sixth being singletons. The specimen was PBMCs, mostly from graft donor cells, collected 360 days after TCRalphabeta/CD19-depleted stem cell transplant. Source of these receptors: a male patient aged 2-10 years who had a stem cell transplant for acute lymphoblastic leukemia, so the T cells may come from the graft donor. CDR3s include the opening cysteine and the closing phenylalanine or tryptophan. The D gene is left open where the match is weak. Clone size is stated in some rows and not others, as once, few, many or a class when expanded.

J gene | D gene | V gene | CDR3 length | clone size | CDR3 protein | CDR3 DNA
TRBJ2-1 | NA | TRBV12-3/TRBV12-4 | 14 | few | CASSLAAAYNEQFF | TGTGCCAGCAGTTTAGCGGCAGCTTACAATGAGCAGTTCTTC
TRBJ1-5 | TRBD1 | TRBV12-3/TRBV12-4 | 14 | NA | CASSLGTGYQPQHF | TGTGCCAGCAGTTTAGGGACAGGGTATCAGCCCCAGCATTTT
TRBJ2-7 | TRBD2 | TRBV25-1 | 12 | NA | CATTAGGYEQYF | TGTGCCACTACGGCGGGAGGGTACGAGCAGTACTTC
TRBJ1-1 | TRBD1 | TRBV30 | 13 | few | CAWDRGRGTEAFF | TGTGCCTGGGACAGGGGGCGAGGAACTGAAGCTTTCTTT
TRBJ2-7 | NA | TRBV12-3/TRBV12-4 | 13 | few | CASSPDTDYEQYF | TGTGCCAGCAGTCCCGACACCGACTACGAGCAGTACTTC
TRBJ2-7 | NA | TRBV10-3 | 15 | NA | CAISEGRGGSYEQYF | TGTGCCATCAGTGAAGGGAGAGGGGGCTCCTACGAGCAGTACTTC
TRBJ2-4 | NA | TRBV27 | 15 | NA | CASSSDTLAKNIQYF | TGTGCCAGCAGTTCTGACACTTTAGCCAAAAACATTCAGTACTTC
TRBJ2-3 | NA | TRBV20-1 | 12 | NA | CSAGGSTDTQYF | TGCAGTGCTGGCGGCAGCACAGATACGCAGTATTTT
TRBJ2-1 | TRBD2 | TRBV11-3 | 16 | NA | CASSLGGGGGAHEQFF | TGTGCCAGCAGCTTAGGGGGAGGCGGGGGGGCCCATGAGCAGTTCTTC
TRBJ2-7 | NA | TRBV28 | 14 | NA | CASVGALSTYEQYF | TGTGCCAGCGTGGGAGCGCTAAGCACCTACGAGCAGTACTTC
TRBJ1-5 | TRBD1 | TRBV7-8 | 15 | NA | CASSEGQGRNQPQHF | TGTGCCAGCAGCGAGGGACAGGGAAGAAATCAGCCCCAGCATTTT
TRBJ2-5 | TRBD1 | TRBV15 | 16 | NA | CATSRPLQGRVETQYF | TGTGCCACCAGCAGACCCCTACAGGGGCGTGTAGAGACCCAGTACTTC
TRBJ1-1 | NA | TRBV15 | 15 | few | CATTLRSRMNTEAFF | TGTGCCACCACTTTACGGAGCAGGATGAACACTGAAGCTTTCTTT
TRBJ2-7 | NA | TRBV15 | 14 | few | CATSRDRTPYEQYF | TGTGCCACCAGCAGAGATCGGACCCCCTACGAGCAGTACTTC
TRBJ2-2 | NA | TRBV6-2/TRBV6-3 | 11 | NA | CARTGTGELFF | TGTGCCAGAACCGGGACCGGGGAGCTGTTTTTT
TRBJ2-3 | TRBD2 | TRBV15 | 16 | few | CATSRDLAGGPDTQYF | TGTGCCACCAGCAGAGATTTAGCGGGGGGGCCAGATACGCAGTATTTT
TRBJ1-3 | NA | TRBV29-1 | 13 | many | CSVRESSGNTIYF | TGCAGCGTCAGGGAAAGCTCTGGAAACACCATATATTTT
TRBJ2-1 | TRBD2 | TRBV6-5 | 15 | NA | CASSTLAGGYNEQFF | TGTGCCAGCAGTACTTTAGCGGGAGGGTACAATGAGCAGTTCTTC
TRBJ2-2 | TRBD1 | TRBV12-3/TRBV12-4 | 17 | many | CASSLGQGARGTGELFF | TGTGCCAGCAGTCTTGGGCAGGGGGCCCGTGGCACCGGGGAGCTGTTTTTT
TRBJ1-5 | NA | TRBV20-1 | 15 | NA | CSARDTGSRVEPQHF | TGCAGTGCTAGAGATACTGGGAGTAGGGTGGAGCCCCAGCATTTT
TRBJ1-2 | TRBD1 | TRBV11-2 | 16 | NA | CASSLAPDRVGYGYTF | TGTGCCAGCAGCTTAGCCCCGGACAGGGTGGGCTATGGCTACACCTTC
TRBJ1-1 | NA | TRBV28 | 16 | once | CASKSRDGWRNTEAFF | TGTGCCAGCAAATCCCGGGACGGATGGAGGAACACTGAAGCTTTCTTT
TRBJ2-1 | NA | TRBV6-4 | 15 | NA | CASSPARGNYNEQFF | TGTGCCAGCAGCCCAGCTAGGGGGAATTACAATGAGCAGTTCTTC
TRBJ2-2 | TRBD1 | TRBV12-3/TRBV12-4 | 16 | NA | CASRTGNRWNTGELFF | TGTGCCAGCAGGACAGGGAATAGGTGGAACACCGGGGAGCTGTTTTTT
TRBJ2-3 | NA | TRBV4-1 | 12 | few | CASSRGFDTQYF | TGCGCCAGCAGCCGGGGGTTCGATACGCAGTATTTT
TRBJ1-1 | TRBD1 | TRBV12-3/TRBV12-4 | 13 | once | CASSPTGTTEAFF | TGTGCCAGCAGCCCGACAGGGACCACTGAAGCTTTCTTT
TRBJ2-7 | TRBD1 | TRBV5-1 | 15 | NA | CASSFGTGVYYEQYF | TGCGCCAGCAGCTTTGGAACAGGGGTATACTACGAGCAGTACTTC
TRBJ2-5 | TRBD2 | TRBV12-3/TRBV12-4 | 15 | many | CASSFLAGGPETQYF | TGTGCCAGCAGTTTCCTAGCGGGGGGGCCTGAGACCCAGTACTTC
TRBJ2-1 | NA | TRBV29-1 | 15 | NA | CSARGGGGGYNEQFF | TGCAGCGCCAGGGGAGGGGGGGGCGGCTACAATGAGCAGTTCTTC
TRBJ2-7 | TRBD1 | TRBV7-9 | 13 | NA | CASSPTGGYEQYF | TGTGCCAGCAGCCCGACAGGGGGGTACGAGCAGTACTTC
TRBJ2-3 | TRBD2 | TRBV6-5 | 19 | few | CASSYSTSGGAGSTDTQYF | TGTGCCAGCAGTTACTCGACTAGCGGGGGGGCCGGTAGCACAGATACGCAGTATTTT
TRBJ2-7 | TRBD1 | TRBV12-3/TRBV12-4 | 16 | few | CASSLGAGQGNYEQYF | TGTGCCAGCAGTTTAGGTGCGGGACAGGGAAACTACGAGCAGTACTTC
TRBJ2-1 | TRBD2 | TRBV6-2/TRBV6-3 | 15 | NA | CASSYDGGAYNEQFF | TGTGCCAGCAGTTACGACGGGGGGGCATACAATGAGCAGTTCTTC
TRBJ1-4 | TRBD1 | TRBV5-1 | 16 | NA | CASSLTGGVTNEKLFF | TGCGCCAGCAGCCTGACAGGGGGCGTCACTAATGAAAAACTGTTTTTT
TRBJ2-2 | NA | TRBV27 | 14 | once | CASSRSGITGELFF | TGTGCCAGCAGTAGATCTGGGATCACCGGGGAGCTGTTTTTT
TRBJ2-2 | TRBD2 | TRBV27 | 17 | NA | CASSLVSLAPRSGELFF | TGTGCCAGCAGTTTGGTTTCACTAGCGCCTAGGAGCGGGGAGCTGTTTTTT
TRBJ2-4 | TRBD1 | TRBV20-1 | 16 | few | CSARGQGAKAKNIQYF | TGCAGTGCTAGGGGACAGGGGGCCAAAGCCAAAAACATTCAGTACTTC